This section outlines one TCR beta chain sequence together with its context. The antigen is unknown. The CDR3 contains 15 residues. V was trimmed by 0 bases and J by 1 base, leaving 10 bases between them. Germline CDR1 reads SGDLS; CDR2 reads YYNGEE. The method was immunoSEQ multiplex PCR; TCRdb's version includes in-frame clones alone and lacks a portion of them. The sample has around 160,000 clones, about 93% seen once. The data stem from a study of T cell responses to AZD1222 COVID-19 vaccine. Study at large: Second doses were pooled across both intervals (about 4 or about 12 weeks).

Study results and limitations: Spike as a whole was targeted by vaccine-associated CD4 TCRs, dominant at 160-218 and 743-854.

The rearrangement links TRBV9 to TRBJ1-2, with D unresolved. This TCR was sampled from an adult in good health. This material consisted of peripheral blood, taken on day 0 of AZD1222 vaccination. The CDR3, as DNA: TGTGCCAGCAGCGTAGGAGCCGGGGATAACTATGGCTACACCTTC. Translating gives CASSVGAGDNYGYTF. The whole variable domain, filled in from reference TRBV9 and TRBJ1-2, reads DSGVTQTPKHLITATGQRVTLRCSPRSGDLSVYWYQQSLDQGLQFLIQYYNGEERAKGNILERFSAQQFPDLHSELNLSSLELGDSALYFCASSVGAGDNYGYTFGSGTRLTVV.